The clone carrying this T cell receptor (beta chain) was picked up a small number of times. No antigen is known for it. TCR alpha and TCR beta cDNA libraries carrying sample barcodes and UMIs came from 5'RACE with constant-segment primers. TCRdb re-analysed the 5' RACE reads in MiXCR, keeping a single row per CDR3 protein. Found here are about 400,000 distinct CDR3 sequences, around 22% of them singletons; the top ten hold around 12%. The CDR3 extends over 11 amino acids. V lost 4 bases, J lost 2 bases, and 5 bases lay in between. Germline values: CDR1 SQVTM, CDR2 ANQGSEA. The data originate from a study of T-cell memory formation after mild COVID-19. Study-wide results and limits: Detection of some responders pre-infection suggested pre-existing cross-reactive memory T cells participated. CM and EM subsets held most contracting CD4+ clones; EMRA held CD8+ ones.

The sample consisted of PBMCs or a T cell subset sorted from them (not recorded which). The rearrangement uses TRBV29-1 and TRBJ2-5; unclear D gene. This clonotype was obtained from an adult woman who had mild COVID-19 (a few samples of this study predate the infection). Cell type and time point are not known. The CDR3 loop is CSVAEQETQYF. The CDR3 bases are TGCAGCGTTGCGGAACAAGAGACCCAGTACTTC.